This T cell receptor beta chain was retrieved from a study of blood T cell repertoires in COVID-19. Authors' analysis steps: Amplification from reference gene primers served as the basis for estimated nucleated cell counts. Sequencing used immunoSEQ multiplex PCR; TCRdb keeps in-frame clones, though not all of them. The V and J calls and clone size are taken from that table; D and trimming were inferred from the DNA. The table records about 120,000 clones, around 91% of them present only once. The V gene's germline CDR1 is KGHDR and CDR2 SFDVKD. The CDR3 covers 14 residues. Between the trimmed V and J ends, which lost 6 bases and 6 bases, there was a span of 15 bases.

The TCR comes from a man aged 65 to 85 with active or convalescent COVID-19. The chain is built from TRBV24-1 and TRBJ2-3, with a weak D call TRBD2 (5 bases). The specimen was peripheral blood. The CDR3 region has the DNA TGTGCCACCAGTCGAGGGTGGAGTGGCGATACGCAGTATTTT. Amino acids: CATSRGWSGDTQYF.